These 30 T cell receptor beta chains came from one sample sequenced in a study of CD8 T cells in Susac syndrome. Random hexamers served to reverse transcribe roughly 0.45 to 1 ug RNA. One entry per CDR3 protein results from TCRdb running MiXCR on the immunoSEQ multiplex PCR reads. The sample lists fewer than 350,000 distinct CDR3 sequences, about 91% occurring once. Sequencing was performed on CD4+ T cells from PBMCs. These TCRs come from a human donor with multiple sclerosis.

The gene calls are TRBV19 and TRBJ2-4; D is unresolved. The CDR3 consists of 16 residues. Trimming stripped 7 bases from V and 4 bases from J, with 20 bases between. The V gene's germline CDR1 is LNHDA and CDR2 SQIVND (reference sequence). The CDR3 sequence: CASNSIGRTGKNIQYF. The CDR3 DNA sequence: TGTGCCAGTAATTCTATCGGAAGGACCGGGAAAAACATTCAGTACTTC.

The V gene is TRBV18, the J gene TRBJ1-5; 8 bases fit TRBD1. Trimming removed 6 bases from V and 7 bases from J; junction bases left unmatched: 8. This CDR3 is built from 14 residues. Germline V lookup: CDR1 KGHSH, CDR2 LQKENI. The CDR3 sequence: CASSATPGGQPQHF. The DNA of the CDR3 is TGTGCCAGCTCCGCAACCCCAGGGGGCCAGCCCCAGCATTTT.

This chain links TRBV5-1 with TRBJ2-7; D may be TRBD2 (7 bases). V was clipped by 2 bases and J by 0 bases, with 18 bases between them. CDR3 length equals 17 residues. Germline CDR1 reads SGHRS; CDR2 reads YFSETQ. The CDR3 loop reads CASSLGGGQGDSYEQYF. The CDR3 DNA is TGCGCCAGCAGCTTAGGCGGGGGCCAAGGAGACTCCTACGAGCAGTACTTC.

The V gene is TRBV7-9, the J gene TRBJ2-3; D is undetermined. This CDR3 has 13 amino acids. The V gene lost 2 bases and the J gene lost 5 bases, with 8 bases spanning the gap. Germline lookup yields CDR1 SEHNR and CDR2 FQNEAQ (reference sequence). The CDR3 sequence: CASSLSIGDTQYF. CDR3 DNA sequence: TGTGCCAGCAGCTTAAGTATTGGAGATACGCAGTATTTT.

The chain joins TRBV27 to TRBJ1-2; D is perhaps TRBD1 (6 bases). Trimming took off 5 bases at V and 5 bases at J, with 12 bases between the two ends. The CDR3 covers 13 residues. Germline CDR1 is MNHEY and CDR2 is SMNVEV (reference sequence). The DNA of the CDR3 is TGTGCCAGCAGTCACGGGACACATTATGGCTACACCTTC. Its protein is CASSHGTHYGYTF.

This clonotype was recorded only once. CDR3 DNA sequence: TGTGCCAGTAGTCATAACAGGGGCGCGCAAGAGACCCAGTACTTC. This translates into CASSHNRGAQETQYF. The V gene is TRBV19, the J gene TRBJ2-5, with 7 bases aligning to TRBD1. Looked up from germline, CDR1 is LNHDA and CDR2 is SQIVND (reference sequence). The CDR3 has 15 residues. V trimming: 5 bases; J trimming: 2 bases; junction bases outside the gene matches: 8.

V is TRBV27 and J is TRBJ1-1; D is uncertain. V was shortened by 6 bases and J by 1 base, with 3 bases between the two germline ends. Germline V gene lookup returns CDR1 MNHEY and CDR2 SMNVEV (reference sequence). The CDR3 sequence is 11 residues long. In DNA, the CDR3 is TGTGCCAGCAGAACGAACACTGAAGCTTTCTTT. This sequence encodes CASRTNTEAFF.

This clonotype was recorded only once. The rearrangement uses TRBV9 and TRBJ2-1; D is possibly TRBD2 (6 bases). Deletions cut 1 base from V and 5 bases from J, with 10 bases between. This CDR3 is 14 amino acids long. CDR1 SGDLS and CDR2 YYNGEE come from the germline V gene. CDR3 nucleotides: TGTGCCAGCAGCGTATTAGCGGAACACAATGAGCAGTTCTTC. Translated: CASSVLAEHNEQFF.

The chain is built from TRBV7-8 and TRBJ2-7; 8 nucleotides agree with TRBD2. The junction had 7 bases not matched to a gene; V was cut back by 5 bases and J by 4 bases. The CDR3 runs to 14 residues. Germline V CDR1 and CDR2: SGHVS, FQNEAQ. The CDR3 loop reads CASSPGLVSYEQYF. CDR3 sequence (DNA): TGTGCCAGCAGCCCGGGACTAGTGTCTTACGAGCAGTACTTC.

This clonotype appeared a single time. The chain recombines TRBV5-1 with TRBJ2-2; 8 nucleotides match TRBD2. Trimming removed 0 bases from V and 4 bases from J; junction bases left unmatched: 5. The germline V gene has CDR1 SGHRS and CDR2 YFSETQ. This CDR3 contains 16 residues. The CDR3 loop reads CASSLGAGVGTGELFF. The DNA of the CDR3 is TGCGCCAGCAGCTTGGGAGCGGGAGTTGGCACCGGGGAGCTGTTTTTT.

The genes are TRBV27 and TRBJ2-5, with no clear D. Trimming took off 2 bases at V and 2 bases at J, with 6 bases between the two ends. This CDR3 region has 13 residues. Germline V gives CDR1 MNHEY, CDR2 SMNVEV (reference sequence). CDR3 DNA sequence: TGTGCCAGCAGTTTAAGTTGGCAAGAGACCCAGTACTTC. Encoded protein: CASSLSWQETQYF.

The chain links TRBV29-1 to TRBJ2-1, with D perhaps given as TRBD1 or TRBD2 (6 bases each). Trimming removed 4 bases at V and 3 bases at J, with 10 bases between. Germline values: CDR1 SQVTM, CDR2 ANQGSEA. CDR3 length equals 13 residues. The CDR3 reads CSVAEGGYNEQFF. The CDR3 DNA reads as TGCAGCGTTGCTGAGGGGGGCTACAATGAGCAGTTCTTC.

CDR3 nucleotides: TGCGCCAGCAGCTTAACACGGGGCAGCTCCTACAATGAGCAGTTCTTC. This codes for CASSLTRGSSYNEQFF. The J gene is TRBJ2-1, the V gene TRBV5-1, with D perhaps assigned TRBD1 or TRBD2 (5 bases each). Germline-derived CDR1 and CDR2 are SGHRS and YFSETQ. V dropped 2 bases and J dropped 0 bases, with 12 bases sitting between them. This CDR3 has 16 amino acids.

This rearrangement joins TRBV4-1 to TRBJ2-2; 9 positions match TRBD2. The germline gives CDR1 MGHRA, CDR2 YSYEKL. The V segment lost 2 bases and the J segment 7 bases; nucleotides outside the gene matches: 5. CDR3 length: 15 residues. CDR3 sequence (DNA): TGCGCCAGCAGCCAACTTAGCGGGAGTAACGGGGAGCTGTTTTTT. Amino acids: CASSQLSGSNGELFF.

The chain combines TRBV6-6 with TRBJ2-2; the D gene could be TRBD1 or TRBD2 (5 bases each). V was pared by 8 bases and J by 6 bases, with 13 bases between. This CDR3 region has 13 residues. Germline-derived CDR1 and CDR2 are MNHNY and SVGAGI (reference sequence). CDR3 loop: CASGILGAGELFF. The CDR3, as DNA: TGTGCCAGCGGGATCCTGGGGGCCGGGGAGCTGTTTTTT.

The chain recombines TRBV12-2 with TRBJ1-2; TRBD1 is the table's D call, not checked against the DNA. TRBV12-2 is tagged as a pseudogene. The CDR3 spans 13 residues. The CDR3 here is CASRCQGASGYTF. CDR3 nucleotide sequence: TGTGCAAGTCGCTGCCAGGGGGCTTCTGGCTACACCTTC.

Here the CDR3 reads CASRRARAGGNEQYF. The CDR3 coding sequence is TGTGCCAGCAGACGAGCCCGGGCAGGGGGCAACGAGCAGTACTTC. The V call is TRBV12-3 or TRBV12-4, the J call TRBJ2-7; TRBD1 aligns across 8 bases. V lost 6 bases to trimming and J lost 5 bases; unmatched junction nucleotides: 12. The CDR3 extends over 15 amino acids.

The rearrangement joins TRBV2 to TRBJ1-3, with D hard to call. CDR3 length equals 16 residues. Per the germline V gene, CDR1 is SNHLY and CDR2 is FYNNEI. V lost 2 bases and J lost 0, with 11 bases in between. CDR3 in DNA: TGTGCCAGCAGTGAATTGTTCGGGATCTCTGGAAACACCATATATTTT. Amino acid sequence: CASSELFGISGNTIYF.

The chain uses TRBV6-2 or TRBV6-3 and TRBJ2-7; TRBD1 matches at 8 bases. There are 16 residues in the CDR3. V gave up 4 bases and J gave up 1 base; unmatched junction bases: 9. CDR1 MNHEY and CDR2 SVGEGT come from the germline V gene. The CDR3, as DNA: TGTGCCAGCAGTTCCCGCAGGGACAGGCGATCCTACGAGCAGTACTTC. Amino acids: CASSSRRDRRSYEQYF.

This chain uses TRBV7-2 with TRBJ2-1, with 7 bases matching TRBD1. J lost 5 bases, V lost 5 bases, and 9 bases had no gene match. Germline lookup yields CDR1 SGHTA and CDR2 FQGNSA. The CDR3 sequence is 15 residues long. Here the CDR3 DNA reads TGTGCCAGCAGCCAGCGACAGGGAATTGACAATGAGCAGTTCTTC. Residues: CASSQRQGIDNEQFF.

The chain has TRBV7-9 and TRBJ1-1, with D hard to call. This CDR3 region has 16 residues. The V gene lost 2 bases and the J gene lost 6 bases, with 19 bases spanning the gap. Germline CDR1 SEHNR, CDR2 FQNEAQ (reference sequence). The CDR3 DNA reads TGTGCCAGCAGCTTATTTGCCGCAGACCAAGAGGCTGAAGCTTTCTTT. This translates into CASSLFAADQEAEAFF. Looking up the rest from reference TRBV7-9 and TRBJ1-1 gives the full variable domain: DTGVSQNPRHKITKRGQNVTFRCDPISEHNRLYWYRQTLGQGPEFLTYFQNEAQLEKSRLLSDRFSAERPKGSFSTLEIQRTEQGDSAMYLCASSLFAADQEAEAFFGQGTRLTVV.

The CDR3 is CSVEGLAGGNIQETQYF. The CDR3 DNA reads as TGCAGCGTTGAGGGTCTAGCGGGGGGGAACATCCAAGAGACCCAGTACTTC. The rearrangement links TRBV29-1 to TRBJ2-5, with TRBD2 identical over 12 bases. Per germline, CDR1 SQVTM and CDR2 ANQGSEA. The trim removed 3 bases at V and 1 base at J, leaving 9 bases unmatched. The CDR3 loop spans 17 amino acids.

This clonotype was seen a single time. The V call is TRBV7-9, the J call TRBJ1-1; tentatively, D is TRBD1 (6 bases). In germline, CDR1 is SEHNR, CDR2 FQNEAQ (reference sequence). V was cut by 3 bases and J by 10 bases, with 21 bases left in between. This CDR3 has 15 amino acids. The DNA of the CDR3 is TGTGCCAGCAGCTTTCCACAGGGTCGGGGTGTTGGAGCTTTCTTT. This encodes CASSFPQGRGVGAFF.

The chain uses TRBV12-3 or TRBV12-4 and TRBJ1-4; a weak D match, TRBD1 (5 bases). There are 15 residues in the CDR3. Trimming stripped 7 bases from V and 5 bases from J, with 17 bases between. CDR3 nucleotides: TGTGCCAGCACTCCGGGGCTAGGGTACAATGAAAAACTGTTTTTT. Protein sequence: CASTPGLGYNEKLFF.

The genes are TRBV6-2 or TRBV6-3 and TRBJ1-1; 7 bases line up with TRBD1. The CDR3 is made up of 14 amino acids. With 4 bases clipped from V and 5 bases from J, the junction kept 7 bases outside the gene matches. Germline V gene data show CDR1 as MNHEY and CDR2 as SVGEGT. The CDR3 DNA follows: TGTGCCAGCAGTTCGGCGACAGGGTGGACTGAAGCTTTCTTT. Encoded protein: CASSSATGWTEAFF.

The chain couples TRBV7-6 to TRBJ2-1, with 7 nucleotides matching TRBD2. CDR3 length: 15 residues. Germline V gives CDR1 SGHVS, CDR2 FNYEAQ. V lost 3 bases, J lost 7 bases, and 9 bases stayed unmatched. The CDR3 spells CASSFRTGGPNEQFF. DNA of the CDR3: TGTGCCAGCAGCTTCAGAACGGGAGGTCCGAATGAGCAGTTCTTC.

This sequence joins TRBV27 and TRBJ2-7; D may be TRBD1 or TRBD2 (5 bases each). V was cut by 4 bases and J by 0 bases, with 7 bases left in between. Germline V gene data show CDR1 as MNHEY and CDR2 as SMNVEV (reference sequence). This CDR3 comprises 13 residues. CDR3 sequence (DNA): TGTGCCAGCAGTTGGGACGCCTCCTACGAGCAGTACTTC. Translation: CASSWDASYEQYF.

J is TRBJ2-3 and V is TRBV20-1; 10 nucleotides match TRBD1. Germline assignment: CDR1 DFQATT and CDR2 SNEGSKA (reference sequence). After removal of 5 bases from V and 5 bases from J, the junction contained 7 bases not matched to a gene. The CDR3 loop spans 14 amino acids. CDR3 amino acids: CSAEDRGHVDTQYF. The CDR3 region has the DNA TGCAGTGCTGAAGACAGGGGGCATGTAGATACGCAGTATTTT.

The CDR3 is CASRGAEGYGYTF. The CDR3 DNA follows: TGTGCCAGCCGGGGCGCAGAAGGCTATGGCTACACCTTC. V and J are TRBV28 and TRBJ1-2, with D tentatively TRBD1 (5 bases). The CDR3 totals 13 residues. V was pared by 8 bases and J by 4 bases, with 14 bases between. Germline assignment: CDR1 MDHEN and CDR2 SYDVKM.

The V call is TRBV7-9, the J call TRBJ2-1, with a possible D match to TRBD2 (5 bases). CDR3 length equals 14 residues. Trimming took 1 base from V and 8 from J, leaving 12 bases between them. The germline V gene encodes CDR1 SEHNR and CDR2 FQNEAQ (reference sequence). The CDR3 here is CASSLDRGRDEQFF. The CDR3 coding sequence is TGTGCCAGCAGCTTAGATAGAGGGCGGGATGAGCAGTTCTTC.